The 31 T cell receptor beta chains listed next were all sequenced from one sample in a study of blood T cell repertoires in COVID-19. Profiled with immunoSEQ multiplex PCR; TCRdb holds only in-frame clones, not every one. The table includes around 250,000 clones, 85% detected once. Sequencing was performed on peripheral blood. Receptors were obtained from a man aged 50 to 60 with active or convalescent COVID-19.

The chain is built from TRBV6-5 and TRBJ2-7; 13 nucleotides line up with TRBD2. V trimming: 5 bases; J trimming: 7 bases; junction bases outside the gene matches: 8. Germline CDR1 MNHEY, CDR2 SVGAGI. This CDR3 spans 15 amino acids. For the CDR3, the DNA is TGTGCCAGCAGTCTCGGACTAGCGGGAGTTTCTGAGCAGTACTTC. Its protein product is CASSLGLAGVSEQYF.

This chain links TRBV3-1 (or the pseudogene TRBV3-2) with TRBJ1-5; D is perhaps TRBD1 (5 bases). CDR3 length: 14 residues. Germline CDR1 and CDR2: LGHDT and YNNKEL (reference sequence). Trimming shortened V by 2 bases and J by 4 bases, and 9 bases separated the two germline ends. The CDR3 is CASSQREGNQPQHF. The CDR3 nucleotides are TGTGCCAGCAGCCAACGGGAGGGGAATCAGCCCCAGCATTTT.

The chain uses TRBV11-2 and TRBJ1-1; 8 nucleotides agree with TRBD1. The CDR3 has 13 amino acids. Germline CDR1 is SGHAT and CDR2 is FQNNGV. J was trimmed by 4 bases and V by 3 bases; bases with no gene match: 1. In DNA form, the CDR3 reads TGTGCCAGCAGCTTTGGACAGGGCACTGAAGCTTTCTTT. The encoded protein is CASSFGQGTEAFF.

The chain uses TRBV9 and TRBJ1-6, with no clear D. The CDR3 runs 12 residues. Germline assignment: CDR1 SGDLS and CDR2 YYNGEE. Trimming shortened V by 0 bases and J by 7 bases, and 2 bases separated the two germline ends. The CDR3 nucleotides read TGTGCCAGCAGCGTAGCGAATTCACCCCTCCACTTT. Its protein product is CASSVANSPLHF. The full variable domain, in which reference TRBV9 and TRBJ1-6 provide the parts outside the CDR3, is DSGVTQTPKHLITATGQRVTLRCSPRSGDLSVYWYQQSLDQGLQFLIQYYNGEERAKGNILERFSAQQFPDLHSELNLSSLELGDSALYFCASSVANSPLHFGNGTRLTVT.

The CDR3 DNA reads as TGCGCCAGCAGCCAAGATCATAGGGAGTACTGGGGCAATGAGCAGTTCTTC. Translated: CASSQDHREYWGNEQFF. V is TRBV4-3 and J is TRBJ2-1; maybe TRBD2 (5 bases). The V end was cut by 0 bases, the J end by 6 bases, with 18 bases between. CDR1 is LGHNA and CDR2 is YSLEER in the germline V gene. The CDR3 is 17 residues long.

The rearrangement links TRBV5-6 to TRBJ1-2; D gene uncertain. The CDR3 covers 13 residues. V lost 1 base and J lost 3, with 7 bases in between. Germline V gene lookup returns CDR1 SGHDT and CDR2 YYEEEE. The CDR3 spells CASSLQEDYGYTF. The DNA for the CDR3 is TGTGCCAGCAGCTTGCAGGAAGACTATGGCTACACCTTC.

This chain links TRBV7-3 with TRBJ2-3; D uncertain. The length of the CDR3 is 14 residues. The germline V and J ends were trimmed by 2 bases and 3 bases, with 9 bases remaining between them. From germline, CDR1 is SGHTA and CDR2 FQGTGA. For the CDR3, the DNA is TGTGCCAGCAGCTTACTGGCAGCGACAGATACGCAGTATTTT. Amino acid sequence: CASSLLAATDTQYF.

The V and J genes are TRBV6-2 or TRBV6-3 and TRBJ2-7, with 10 bases lining up with TRBD2. This CDR3 region has 13 residues. The V gene's germline CDR1 is MNHEY and CDR2 SVGEGT. Unmatched junction bases numbered 3, after V lost 6 bases and J lost 4 bases. As DNA, the CDR3 is TGTGCCAGCAGGCCTAGCGGGAGTTACGAGCAGTACTTC. This gives the protein CASRPSGSYEQYF.

The chain recombines TRBV4-3 with TRBJ2-1, with 7 bases identical to TRBD2. V trimming: 0 bases; J trimming: 6 bases; junction bases outside the gene matches: 8. Germline V lookup: CDR1 LGHNA, CDR2 YSLEER. This CDR3 comprises 16 residues. DNA for the CDR3: TGCGCCAGCAGCCAAGATCCAGCGGGGCCGCCCAATGAGCAGTTCTTC. Amino acids: CASSQDPAGPPNEQFF.

The chain employs TRBV7-3 and TRBJ1-1, with D unclear. Trimming cost V 5 bases and J 5 bases, with 12 bases left between them. The CDR3 spans 13 residues. From germline, CDR1 is SGHTA and CDR2 FQGTGA. CDR3 coding DNA: TGTGCCAGCAGCCCCTCTAAGCCGACTGAAGCTTTCTTT. It yields the protein CASSPSKPTEAFF.

The CDR3 sequence: CASSRTGTADYEQYF. DNA of the CDR3: TGTGCCAGCAGCCGGACCGGGACAGCGGACTACGAGCAGTACTTC. The V and J genes are TRBV11-3 and TRBJ2-7; 7 nucleotides agree with TRBD1. Germline CDR1 reads SGHNT; CDR2 reads YENEEA. There are 15 residues in the CDR3. The ends lost 5 bases at V and 3 bases at J; junction bases unmatched: 10.

The chain couples TRBV19 to TRBJ2-1, with D maybe TRBD2 (5 bases). Trimming left V 7 bases short and J 7 bases short, with 23 bases between. This CDR3 spans 16 amino acids. Germline V CDR1 and CDR2: LNHDA, SQIVND (reference sequence). CDR3 nucleotides: TGTGCCAGTACCCCTCTTTTGAGGGCCGGAGGTAATGAGCAGTTCTTC. This gives the protein CASTPLLRAGGNEQFF.

This clone is a singleton in its sample. V is TRBV28 and J is TRBJ1-5; no clear D gene. The CDR3 contains 12 residues. Per the germline V gene, CDR1 is MDHEN and CDR2 is SYDVKM. Trimming shortened V by 4 bases and J by 5 bases, and 6 bases separated the two germline ends. The CDR3 sequence is CASSSTDQPQHF. Here the CDR3 DNA reads TGTGCCAGCAGTTCCACAGATCAGCCCCAGCATTTT.

DNA of the CDR3: TGCGCCAGCAGCCAACCAGCTAGCGGGAGTGGGGGGACCCAGTACTTC. Translated, it gives CASSQPASGSGGTQYF. V gene TRBV4-1 combines with J gene TRBJ2-5; TRBD2 matches 10 bases. The CDR3 contains 16 residues. Trimming cost V 2 bases and J 7 bases; bases outside gene matches: 10. CDR1 is MGHRA and CDR2 is YSYEKL in the germline V gene.

The genes are TRBV7-9 and TRBJ2-1; D gene unclear. Germline V gene data show CDR1 as SEHNR and CDR2 as FQNEAQ (reference sequence). This CDR3 comprises 15 residues. Between the trimmed V and J ends, which lost 5 bases and 5 bases, there was a span of 16 bases. CDR3 amino acids: CASSLRSSKNNEQFF. DNA of the CDR3: TGTGCCAGCAGCCTAAGGAGCTCTAAAAACAATGAGCAGTTCTTC.

This chain links TRBV29-1 with TRBJ2-7; 7 bases map to TRBD1. CDR3 length equals 12 residues. Germline V gene sequence: CDR1 SQVTM, CDR2 ANQGSEA. V shed 7 bases, J shed 4 bases, and the junction held 7 bases outside the gene matches. CDR3 sequence reads: CSASGGRYEQYF. CDR3 nucleotides: TGCAGCGCCTCAGGGGGTAGGTACGAGCAGTACTTC.

The chain couples TRBV3-1 (or the pseudogene TRBV3-2) to TRBJ1-2; D gene uncertain. CDR3 size: 13 residues. With 6 bases removed from V and 0 bases from J, the gap between germline ends came to 8 bases. Looked up from germline, CDR1 is LGHDT and CDR2 is YNNKEL (reference sequence). The CDR3 DNA reads as TGTGCCAGCAGTCAACAGTCTAACTATGGCTACACCTTC. Protein sequence: CASSQQSNYGYTF.

This clone has just one count. The gene calls are TRBV5-6 and TRBJ2-1; 9 nucleotides align to TRBD2. Looked up from germline, CDR1 is SGHDT and CDR2 is YYEEEE. The CDR3 is 16 residues long. V trimming: 0 bases; J trimming: 1 base; junction bases outside the gene matches: 2. The DNA of the CDR3 is TGTGCCAGCAGCTTGGGGGCGGGAGGGTCCTACAATGAGCAGTTCTTC. It encodes CASSLGAGGSYNEQFF.

The V and J genes are TRBV3-1 (or the pseudogene TRBV3-2) and TRBJ1-1; 8 positions agree with TRBD1. This CDR3 contains 13 residues. CDR1 and CDR2 from the germline V gene are LGHDT and YNNKEL (reference sequence). J lost 5 bases, V lost 8 bases, and 7 bases had no gene match. CDR3 in amino acids: CASRRTGTTEAFF. CDR3 sequence (DNA): TGTGCCAGCCGGCGGACAGGGACGACTGAAGCTTTCTTT.

This clone was counted once. The chain carries TRBV30 and TRBJ1-4, with D unresolved. The V end lost 3 bases, the J end lost 3 bases, and 8 bases lay between the germline ends. This CDR3 has 13 residues. Germline V CDR1 and CDR2: GTSNPN, SVGIG (reference sequence). CDR3 loop: CAWSQSANEKLFF. The CDR3, as DNA: TGTGCCTGGAGCCAGTCAGCTAATGAAAAACTGTTTTTT.

The CDR3 nucleotides read TGCGCCAGCAGACCTAGCTCCCAGATGGGGGAGCAGTACTTC. Encoded protein: CASRPSSQMGEQYF. The chain carries TRBV5-1 and TRBJ2-7, with D tentatively TRBD2 (5 bases). Germline CDR1 SGHRS, CDR2 YFSETQ. This CDR3 contains 14 residues. V shed 5 bases and J shed 7 bases, with 19 bases lying between them.

The chain carries TRBV29-1 and TRBJ2-1; 10 bases are shared with TRBD2. The CDR3 spans 14 residues. The germline V gene encodes CDR1 SQVTM and CDR2 ANQGSEA. V was pared by 1 base and J by 10 bases, with 7 bases of the junction left unmatched. The CDR3, as DNA: TGCAGCGTTGAAGTAGCGGGAGGCCTAGGGGAGCAGTTCTTC. Its protein is CSVEVAGGLGEQFF.

The chain is built from TRBV25-1 and TRBJ2-7; no clear D gene. Per germline, CDR1 MGHDK and CDR2 SYGVNS. V lost 5 bases to trimming and J lost 2 bases, with 4 bases between them. CDR3 length equals 11 residues. The CDR3 region is CASSRAYEQYF. The CDR3 coding sequence is TGTGCCAGCAGTCGGGCCTACGAGCAGTACTTC.

This chain uses TRBV11-3 with TRBJ2-7; 8 bases are shared with TRBD2. Germline lookup yields CDR1 SGHNT and CDR2 YENEEA. The CDR3 is made up of 13 amino acids. V was pared by 3 bases and J by 6 bases, with 4 bases of the junction left unmatched. The CDR3 bases are TGTGCCAGCAGCTTTCTTACTAGCGGCGAGCAGTACTTC. Its translation: CASSFLTSGEQYF.

This rearrangement joins TRBV20-1 to TRBJ1-3; no reliable D call. The CDR3 runs to 13 residues. The V end lost 3 bases, the J end lost 9 bases, and 15 bases lay between the germline ends. The germline gives CDR1 DFQATT, CDR2 SNEGSKA (reference sequence). CDR3 coding DNA: TGCAGTGCTAGTAGAGGGCAGACGGGCACCATATATTTT. Protein: CSASRGQTGTIYF.

This sequence joins TRBV7-8 and TRBJ2-3; D gene ambiguous. Germline V gene data show CDR1 as SGHVS and CDR2 as FQNEAQ. CDR3 size: 16 residues. V gave up 5 bases and J gave up 3 bases, with 18 bases separating them. The CDR3 is CASSRRTTDTTDTQYF. CDR3 sequence (DNA): TGTGCCAGCAGCCGCCGAACTACCGATACAACAGATACGCAGTATTTT.

V and J are TRBV4-2 and TRBJ1-4; possibly TRBD1 for D (5 bases). There are 14 residues in the CDR3. CDR1 and CDR2 (germline): LGHNA, YNFKEQ. V was pared by 1 base and J by 7 bases, with 10 bases between. This CDR3 is CASSQGGLGEKLFF. CDR3 sequence (DNA): TGTGCCAGCAGCCAAGGGGGCTTGGGTGAAAAACTGTTTTTT.

The rearrangement links TRBV5-1 to TRBJ2-3, with 7 bases lining up with TRBD1. The CDR3 covers 14 residues. CDR1 and CDR2 from the germline V gene are SGHRS and YFSETQ. Losses at the gene ends were 6 bases for V and 3 bases for J; bases not matched to a gene: 7. The CDR3 region is CASTPGQSTDTQYF. The CDR3 coding sequence is TGCGCCAGCACCCCGGGACAGTCAACAGATACGCAGTATTTT.

The chain has TRBV5-4 and TRBJ2-5; 9 bases map to TRBD1. The CDR3 totals 14 residues. The germline gives CDR1 SGHNT, CDR2 YYREEE (reference sequence). The junction had 5 bases not matched to a gene; V was cut back by 3 bases and J by 5 bases. The CDR3, as DNA: TGTGCCAGCAGCTCGGGACAGGGCTGGGAGACCCAGTACTTC. Translation: CASSSGQGWETQYF.

The V and J genes are TRBV30 and TRBJ2-1; TRBD2 matches 16 bases. CDR1 and CDR2 from the germline V gene are GTSNPN and SVGIG (reference sequence). After removal of 2 bases from V and 8 bases from J, the junction contained 3 bases not matched to a gene. This CDR3 is built from 15 residues. The CDR3, as DNA: TGTGCCTGGAGTTTCGGGACTAGCGGGAGGGATGAGCAGTTCTTC. It is translated as CAWSFGTSGRDEQFF.

The CDR3 bases are TGTGCCAGCAGTGAAGAGCCAGGGGCTAACTATGGCTACACCTTC. Protein sequence: CASSEEPGANYGYTF. The V call is TRBV6-1, the J call TRBJ1-2, with D perhaps TRBD1 (6 bases). Per germline, CDR1 MNHNS and CDR2 SASEGT. The CDR3 has 15 amino acids. V was trimmed by 1 base and J by 0 bases, leaving 9 bases between them.